Below are 20 T cell receptor beta chains sequenced from a single sample in a study of Ad26.COV2.S vaccination and SARS-CoV-2 variants. Treatment given: around 19 received Ad26.COV2.S at low or high dose, single or two shots; about 5 received placebo; per-sample allocation not given. Specimens were obtained on day 63 following the first vaccine or placebo injection. TCRdb's copy holds only in-frame clones and misses some; the assay was immunoSEQ multiplex PCR. The data show roughly 390,000 clones, roughly nine tenths seen once. The material sequenced was peripheral blood, taken in a trial of Ad26.COV2.S vaccine versus placebo. These TCRs come from a person between 18 and 60 years old who received the Ad26.COV2.S COVID-19 vaccine or a placebo.

This clone was seen a single time. The chain has TRBV7-9 and TRBJ2-7, with 9 positions matching TRBD2. There are 16 residues in the CDR3. The germline V gene encodes CDR1 SEHNR and CDR2 FQNEAQ (reference sequence). Losses at the gene ends were 4 bases for V and 0 bases for J; bases not matched to a gene: 7. DNA of the CDR3: TGTGCCAGCAGCTCTCACGTGGGACTAGCCTCCTACGAGCAGTACTTC. Protein: CASSSHVGLASYEQYF.

This chain joins TRBV20-1 and TRBJ2-1; 9 bases agree with TRBD2. V trimming: 3 bases; J trimming: 4 bases; junction bases outside the gene matches: 13. The CDR3 totals 17 residues. In germline, CDR1 is DFQATT, CDR2 SNEGSKA (reference sequence). Here the CDR3 reads CSASIGVSGGIYNEQFF. In DNA form, the CDR3 reads TGCAGTGCTAGTATAGGGGTTAGCGGGGGTATATACAATGAGCAGTTCTTC.

This rearrangement joins TRBV2 to TRBJ2-4, with D perhaps matching TRBD1 (6 bases). Germline CDR1 reads SNHLY; CDR2 reads FYNNEI. The CDR3 runs 15 residues. The V gene lost 5 bases and the J gene lost 0 bases, with 11 bases spanning the gap. This CDR3 reads CASSRDILAKNIQYF. The CDR3 DNA follows: TGTGCCAGCAGTCGGGACATTCTAGCCAAAAACATTCAGTACTTC. The full variable domain, its missing parts supplied by reference TRBV2 and TRBJ2-4, is EPEVTQTPSHQVTQMGQEVILRCVPISNHLYFYWYRQILGQKVEFLVSFYNNEISEKSEIFDDQFSVERPDGSNFTLKIRSTKLEDSAMYFCASSRDILAKNIQYFGAGTRLSVL.

The V gene is TRBV5-4, the J gene TRBJ1-2; 7 nucleotides align to TRBD1. The CDR3 is 15 amino acids. The germline V gene has CDR1 SGHNT and CDR2 YYREEE (reference sequence). V shed 10 bases, J shed 6 bases, and the junction held 18 bases outside the gene matches. The CDR3, as DNA: TGTGCCTTTCACCCCACGGGCAGGGGGTCAAATGGCTACACCTTC. It translates to CAFHPTGRGSNGYTF.

The chain combines TRBV2 with TRBJ1-5, with D perhaps matching TRBD1 (5 bases). Between the trimmed V and J ends, which lost 5 bases and 5 bases, there was a span of 13 bases. The CDR3 is 14 residues long. Germline lookup yields CDR1 SNHLY and CDR2 FYNNEI. CDR3 residues: CASSPQGGHQPQHF. The CDR3 DNA reads TGTGCCAGCAGTCCGCAGGGAGGCCATCAGCCCCAGCATTTT.

This clone is a singleton in its sample. This chain links TRBV5-4 with TRBJ1-1; 8 nucleotides line up with TRBD1. Losses at the gene ends were 9 bases for V and 0 bases for J; bases not matched to a gene: 13. Germline loops: CDR1 SGHNT, CDR2 YYREEE (reference sequence). The CDR3 loop spans 16 amino acids. The CDR3 is CATQVDRGSMNTEAFF. The CDR3 region has the DNA TGTGCCACCCAAGTCGACAGGGGATCTATGAACACTGAAGCTTTCTTT.

This sequence joins TRBV3-1 (or the pseudogene TRBV3-2) and TRBJ2-5, with a weak D call TRBD1 (5 bases). This CDR3 has 15 residues. The V and J ends lost 2 bases and 5 bases respectively, with 15 bases between them. CDR1 is LGHDT, CDR2 YNNKEL, per germline (reference sequence). The CDR3 loop reads CASSQRSRDRETQYF. CDR3 bases: TGTGCCAGCAGCCAACGGAGCAGGGATAGGGAGACCCAGTACTTC.

The chain combines TRBV11-2 with TRBJ1-5; D remains unclear. The V gene lost 0 bases and the J gene lost 7 bases, with 10 bases spanning the gap. Germline V lookup: CDR1 SGHAT, CDR2 FQNNGV. The CDR3 loop spans 14 amino acids. The CDR3 nucleotides are TGTGCCAGCAGCTTAGACATCATGGGGCAGCCCCAGCATTTT. This translates into CASSLDIMGQPQHF.

The chain joins TRBV24-1 to TRBJ1-5; D possibly corresponds to TRBD1 (5 bases). Germline CDR1 KGHDR, CDR2 SFDVKD. The CDR3 has 15 amino acids. The ends were cut back, 5 bases at V and 9 bases at J, with 19 bases in the middle. CDR3 bases: TGTGCCACCAGTGTCATATCCGACAGCCTTGGGCCCCAGCATTTT. It yields the protein CATSVISDSLGPQHF.

This clone was seen only a few times. The rearrangement joins TRBV7-2 to TRBJ2-2; no clear D. There are 15 residues in the CDR3. The germline V gene encodes CDR1 SGHTA and CDR2 FQGNSA. V was pared by 1 base and J by 5 bases, with 11 bases between. CDR3: CASSLVGPRTGELFF. For the CDR3, the DNA is TGTGCCAGCAGCTTAGTCGGACCCAGGACCGGGGAGCTGTTTTTT.

The chain joins TRBV6-5 to TRBJ1-4, with D perhaps matching TRBD1 (5 bases). Per germline, CDR1 MNHEY and CDR2 SVGAGI. Trimming cost V 6 bases and J 7 bases, with 15 bases left between them. The CDR3 covers 14 residues. As DNA, the CDR3 is TGTGCCAGCAGGGATACCGGGACCTCTGAAAAACTGTTTTTT. Translation: CASRDTGTSEKLFF.

V is TRBV2 and J is TRBJ2-7, with TRBD1 matching 9 bases. Germline loops: CDR1 SNHLY, CDR2 FYNNEI. CDR3 length: 13 residues. The ends lost 10 bases at V and 5 bases at J; junction bases unmatched: 9. The CDR3: CAKETGGGDEQYF. The CDR3 bases are TGTGCCAAGGAAACAGGGGGCGGCGACGAGCAGTACTTC.

The CDR3 nucleotides read TGTGCCAGCAGCGATGGGACCAACTATGGCTACACCTTC. It yields the protein CASSDGTNYGYTF. The chain uses TRBV6-4 and TRBJ1-2, with D possibly TRBD1 on 5 matching bases. Germline-derived CDR1 and CDR2 are MRHNA and SNTAGT. The ends were cut back, 6 bases at V and 2 bases at J, with 10 bases in the middle. This CDR3 region has 13 residues.

The chain links TRBV2 to TRBJ1-4, with no clear D. Trimming took 1 base from V and 6 from J, leaving 12 bases between them. The V gene's germline CDR1 is SNHLY and CDR2 FYNNEI. The CDR3 extends over 15 amino acids. CDR3 loop: CASSEGYGEHEKLFF. The CDR3 DNA sequence: TGTGCCAGCAGTGAAGGGTACGGGGAGCATGAAAAACTGTTTTTT. The full variable domain, with the rest looked up from reference TRBV2 and TRBJ1-4, is EPEVTQTPSHQVTQMGQEVILRCVPISNHLYFYWYRQILGQKVEFLVSFYNNEISEKSEIFDDQFSVERPDGSNFTLKIRSTKLEDSAMYFCASSEGYGEHEKLFFGSGTQLSVL.

This clone came up once. This chain links TRBV27 with TRBJ2-7, with TRBD1 matching over 8 bases. The germline V gene has CDR1 MNHEY and CDR2 SMNVEV (reference sequence). V dropped 7 bases and J dropped 4; count of bases not matched to a gene: 15. CDR3 length equals 16 residues. CDR3 in DNA: TGTGCCAGCATCAGATACGGACAGGGAGGAATGTACGAGCAGTACTTC. Amino acids: CASIRYGQGGMYEQYF.

This chain connects TRBV7-2 to TRBJ1-6; D is unresolved. The CDR3 is 15 residues long. V dropped 0 bases and J dropped 9 bases, with 12 bases sitting between them. Per the germline V gene, CDR1 is SGHTA and CDR2 is FQGNSA. The CDR3 here is CASSLAGAVGSPLHF. CDR3 in DNA: TGTGCCAGCAGCTTAGCGGGCGCGGTGGGTTCACCCCTCCACTTT.

The rearrangement uses TRBV27 and TRBJ2-7; perhaps TRBD2 as D (6 bases). V lost 0 bases to trimming and J lost 2 bases, with 11 bases between them. Germline V gene sequence: CDR1 MNHEY, CDR2 SMNVEV (reference sequence). This CDR3 region has 15 residues. CDR3 amino acids: CASSLSAGGPYEQYF. The CDR3 region has the DNA TGTGCCAGCAGTTTATCAGCCGGGGGTCCCTACGAGCAGTACTTC.

This clone was counted between two and nine times. The rearrangement uses TRBV5-4 and TRBJ2-7; either TRBD1 or TRBD2 may supply D (7 bases each). Trimming pared 4 bases from V and 4 bases from J, leaving 15 bases between. This CDR3 has 14 residues. The germline V gene encodes CDR1 SGHNT and CDR2 YYREEE (reference sequence). The CDR3: CASSPRGGSYEQYF. CDR3 coding DNA: TGTGCCAGCAGCCCCAGGGGGGGGTCTTACGAGCAGTACTTC.

About this clone itself: Other DNA sequences within the sample encode an identical CDR3. The V gene is TRBV20-1, the J gene TRBJ2-3; D is ambiguous. The CDR3 spans 11 residues. V was pared by 3 bases and J by 3 bases, with 4 bases between. Germline V CDR1 and CDR2: DFQATT, SNEGSKA (reference sequence). DNA for the CDR3: TGCAGTGCTAGTCTTACAGATACGCAGTATTTT. Its protein product is CSASLTDTQYF.

The chain couples TRBV7-2 to TRBJ2-7; 10 bases line up with TRBD1. The CDR3 loop spans 16 amino acids. V was clipped by 0 bases and J by 7 bases; unmatched bases: 9. CDR1 and CDR2 from the germline V gene are SGHTA and FQGNSA. CDR3 region: CASSLAGQGFHLEQYF. In DNA, the CDR3 is TGTGCCAGCAGCTTAGCGGGACAGGGGTTTCACTTAGAGCAGTACTTC.